Shown below are 6 T cell receptor beta chains from a single sample sequenced in a study of blood T cell repertoires in COVID-19 (TCRdb year 2020). Receptor amplification or capture employed the immunoSEQ multiplex PCR assay. TCRdb stores this immuneACCESS table with in-frame sequences only. Part of the clones is absent; in the studies checked, under half of the shortfall reflects unresolved V genes, and no reason is known for the rest. The sample table contains over 130,000 clones; only one count was recorded for more than 75% of them. Of the sample, roughly 4% is held by the ten largest clones. The sample consisted of peripheral blood. The receptors stem from a woman of 80 years or more with acute or convalescent COVID-19.

In this sample, this clone turned up a few times. Because the CDR3 is missing its conserved closing phenylalanine or tryptophan, this is likely a read error. No DNA is shown, since the ends of the CDR3 on it are uncertain; the CDR3 is the one TCRdb lists. The chain employs TRBV2 and TRBJ1-1. Germline loops: CDR1 SNHLY, CDR2 FYNNEI. Termini included, the CDR3 measures 12 amino acids. CDR3 sequence reads: CASSEYGRGGDL.

This clone was detected only once. The rearrangement uses TRBV6-5 and TRBJ2-3; D is unresolved. V was shortened by 6 bases and J by 5 bases, with 9 bases between the two germline ends. This CDR3 is 12 amino acids long. The germline V gene encodes CDR1 MNHEY and CDR2 SVGAGI. CDR3: CASSYPVDTQYF. The CDR3, as DNA: TGTGCCAGCAGCTACCCAGTAGATACGCAGTATTTT.

The chain combines TRBV27 with TRBJ1-2, with 7 bases that match TRBD1. Germline V gene data show CDR1 as MNHEY and CDR2 as SMNVEV (reference sequence). The CDR3 contains 18 residues. V was pared by 4 bases and J by 0 bases, with 14 bases of the junction left unmatched. The CDR3 region is CASSSPSGNRGSNYGYTF. CDR3 in DNA: TGTGCCAGCAGTTCTCCCAGTGGGAACAGGGGTTCTAACTATGGCTACACCTTC.

This sequence joins TRBV7-9 and TRBJ2-7; weak D call: TRBD2 (5 bases). The CDR3 has 13 amino acids. Trimming removed 1 base at V and 3 bases at J, with 7 bases between. Germline V gene data show CDR1 as SEHNR and CDR2 as FQNEAQ (reference sequence). The DNA for the CDR3 is TGTGCCAGCAGCTTAGGGACTTACTACGAGCAGTACTTC. This encodes CASSLGTYYEQYF. The complete variable domain, with remaining parts taken from reference TRBV7-9 and TRBJ2-7, reads DTGVSQNPRHKITKRGQNVTFRCDPISEHNRLYWYRQTLGQGPEFLTYFQNEAQLEKSRLLSDRFSAERPKGSFSTLEIQRTEQGDSAMYLCASSLGTYYEQYFGPGTRLTVT.

V and J are TRBV28 and TRBJ1-2, with D possibly TRBD1 on 6 matching bases. This CDR3 spans 12 amino acids. V was clipped by 9 bases and J by 3 bases, with 11 bases between them. Germline CDR1 is MDHEN and CDR2 is SYDVKM. The CDR3 protein is CASWGRHYGYTF. The DNA of the CDR3 is TGTGCCAGTTGGGGGCGTCACTATGGCTACACCTTC.

The chain is built from TRBV7-9 and TRBJ1-4; D possibly corresponds to TRBD1 (5 bases). There are 12 residues in the CDR3. Per germline, CDR1 SEHNR and CDR2 FQNEAQ (reference sequence). V was cut by 1 base and J by 13 bases, with 10 bases left in between. The CDR3 sequence: CASSLGGTGLFF. The CDR3 DNA follows: TGTGCCAGCAGCTTAGGGGGAACAGGACTGTTTTTT.